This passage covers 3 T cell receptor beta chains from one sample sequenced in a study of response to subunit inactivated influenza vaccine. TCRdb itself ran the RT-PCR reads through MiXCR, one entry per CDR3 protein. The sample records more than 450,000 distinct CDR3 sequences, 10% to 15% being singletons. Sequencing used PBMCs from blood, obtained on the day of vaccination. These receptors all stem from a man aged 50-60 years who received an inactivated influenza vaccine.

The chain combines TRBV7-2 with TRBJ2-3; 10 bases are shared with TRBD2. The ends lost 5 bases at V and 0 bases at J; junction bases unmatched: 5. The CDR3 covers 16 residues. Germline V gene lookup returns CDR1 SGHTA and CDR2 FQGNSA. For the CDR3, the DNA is TGTGCCAGCAGCGTCACTAGCGGGGCCAGCACAGATACGCAGTATTTT. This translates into CASSVTSGASTDTQYF.

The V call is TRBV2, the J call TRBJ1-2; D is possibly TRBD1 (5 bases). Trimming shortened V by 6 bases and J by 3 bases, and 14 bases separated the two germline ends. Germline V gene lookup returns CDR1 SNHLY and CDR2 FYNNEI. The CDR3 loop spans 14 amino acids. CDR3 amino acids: CASSPGGTYYGYTF. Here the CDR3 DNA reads TGTGCCAGCAGCCCGGGGGGAACCTACTATGGCTACACCTTC.

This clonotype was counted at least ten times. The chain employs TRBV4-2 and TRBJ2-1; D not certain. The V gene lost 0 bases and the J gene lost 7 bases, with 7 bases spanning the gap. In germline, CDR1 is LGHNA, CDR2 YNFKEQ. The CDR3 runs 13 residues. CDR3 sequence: CASSQEERNEQFF. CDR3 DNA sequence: TGTGCCAGCAGCCAAGAGGAGAGAAATGAGCAGTTCTTC.